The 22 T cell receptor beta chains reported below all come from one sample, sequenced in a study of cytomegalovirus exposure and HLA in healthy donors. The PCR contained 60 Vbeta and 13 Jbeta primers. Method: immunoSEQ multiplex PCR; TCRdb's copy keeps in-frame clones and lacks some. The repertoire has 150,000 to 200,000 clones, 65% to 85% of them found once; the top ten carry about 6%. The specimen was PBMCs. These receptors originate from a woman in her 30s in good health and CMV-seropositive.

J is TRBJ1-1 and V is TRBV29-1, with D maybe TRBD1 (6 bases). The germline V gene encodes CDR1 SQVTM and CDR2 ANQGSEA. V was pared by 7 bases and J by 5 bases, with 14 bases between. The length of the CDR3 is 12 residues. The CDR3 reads CSAGAGITEAFF. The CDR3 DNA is TGCAGCGCAGGGGCTGGTATTACTGAAGCTTTCTTT.

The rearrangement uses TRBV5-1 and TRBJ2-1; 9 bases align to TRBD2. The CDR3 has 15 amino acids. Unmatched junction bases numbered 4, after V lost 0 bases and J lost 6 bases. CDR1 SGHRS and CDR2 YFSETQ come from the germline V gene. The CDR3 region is CASSLVVAGVNEQFF. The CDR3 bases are TGCGCCAGCAGCTTGGTGGTAGCGGGGGTCAATGAGCAGTTCTTC.

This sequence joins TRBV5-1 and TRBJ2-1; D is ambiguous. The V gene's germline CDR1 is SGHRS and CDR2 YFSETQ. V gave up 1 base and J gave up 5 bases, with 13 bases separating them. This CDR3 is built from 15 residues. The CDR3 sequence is CASSLFGGVNNEQFF. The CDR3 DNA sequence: TGCGCCAGCAGCTTGTTCGGCGGTGTCAACAATGAGCAGTTCTTC.

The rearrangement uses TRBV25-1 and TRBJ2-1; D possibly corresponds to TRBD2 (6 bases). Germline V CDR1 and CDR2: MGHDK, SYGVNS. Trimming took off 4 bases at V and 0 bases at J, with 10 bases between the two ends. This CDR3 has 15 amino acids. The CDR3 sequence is CASSGGGVSYNEQFF. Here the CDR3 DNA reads TGTGCCAGCAGTGGGGGCGGGGTCTCCTACAATGAGCAGTTCTTC.

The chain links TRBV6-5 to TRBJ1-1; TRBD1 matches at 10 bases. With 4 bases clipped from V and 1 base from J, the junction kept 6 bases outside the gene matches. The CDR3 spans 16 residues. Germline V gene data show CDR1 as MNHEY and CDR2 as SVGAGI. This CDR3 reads CASSSTDRGENTEAFF. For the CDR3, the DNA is TGTGCCAGCAGTTCCACGGACAGGGGGGAGAACACTGAAGCTTTCTTT.

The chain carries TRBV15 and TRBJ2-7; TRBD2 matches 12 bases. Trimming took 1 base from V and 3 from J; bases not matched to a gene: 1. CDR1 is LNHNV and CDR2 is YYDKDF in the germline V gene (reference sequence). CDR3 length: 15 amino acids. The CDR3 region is CATSRGTSGIYEQYF. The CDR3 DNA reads TGTGCCACCAGCAGAGGGACTAGCGGGATCTACGAGCAGTACTTC.

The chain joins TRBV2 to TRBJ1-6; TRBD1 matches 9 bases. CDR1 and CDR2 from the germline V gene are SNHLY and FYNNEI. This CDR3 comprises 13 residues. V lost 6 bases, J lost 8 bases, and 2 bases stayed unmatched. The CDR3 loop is CASRTGGDSPLHF. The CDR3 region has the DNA TGTGCCAGCAGGACAGGGGGGGATTCACCCCTCCACTTT.

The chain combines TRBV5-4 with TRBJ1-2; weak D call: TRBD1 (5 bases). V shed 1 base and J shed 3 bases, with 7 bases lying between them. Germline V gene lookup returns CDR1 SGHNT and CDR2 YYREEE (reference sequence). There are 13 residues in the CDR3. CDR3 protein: CASSLSRDYGYTF. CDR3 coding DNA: TGTGCCAGCAGCTTGAGCAGGGACTATGGCTACACCTTC.

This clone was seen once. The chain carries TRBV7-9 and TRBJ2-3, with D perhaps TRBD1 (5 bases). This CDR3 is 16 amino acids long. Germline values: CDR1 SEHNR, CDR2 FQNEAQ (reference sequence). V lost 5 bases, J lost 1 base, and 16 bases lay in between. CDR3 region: CASSPKGWSGTDTQYF. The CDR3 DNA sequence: TGTGCCAGCAGCCCTAAGGGGTGGAGTGGCACAGATACGCAGTATTTT.

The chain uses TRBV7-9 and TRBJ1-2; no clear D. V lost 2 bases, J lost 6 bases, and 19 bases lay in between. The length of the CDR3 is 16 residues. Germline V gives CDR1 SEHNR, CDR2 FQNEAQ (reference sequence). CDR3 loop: CASSLSLGEGRDGYTF. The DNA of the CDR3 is TGTGCCAGCAGCTTATCCCTCGGGGAGGGAAGGGATGGCTACACCTTC.

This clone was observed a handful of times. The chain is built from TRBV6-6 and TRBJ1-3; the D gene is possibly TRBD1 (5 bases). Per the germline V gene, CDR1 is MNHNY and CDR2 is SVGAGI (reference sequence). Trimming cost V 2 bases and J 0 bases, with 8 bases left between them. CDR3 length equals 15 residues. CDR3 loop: CASSYAGSSGNTIYF. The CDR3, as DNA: TGTGCCAGCAGTTACGCAGGGTCCTCTGGAAACACCATATATTTT.

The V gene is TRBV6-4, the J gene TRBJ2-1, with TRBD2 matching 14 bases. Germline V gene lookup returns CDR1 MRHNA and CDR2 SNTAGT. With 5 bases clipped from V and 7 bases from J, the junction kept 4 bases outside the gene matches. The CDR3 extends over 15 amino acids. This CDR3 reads CASSRTSGRLNEQFF. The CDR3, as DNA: TGTGCCAGCAGTAGGACTAGCGGGAGGTTAAATGAGCAGTTCTTC.

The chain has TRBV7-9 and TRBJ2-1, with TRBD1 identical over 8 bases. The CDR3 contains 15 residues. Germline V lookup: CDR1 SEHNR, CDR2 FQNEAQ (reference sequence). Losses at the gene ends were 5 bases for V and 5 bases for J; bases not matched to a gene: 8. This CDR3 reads CASSARQGPDNEQFF. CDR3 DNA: TGTGCCAGCAGCGCCCGACAGGGGCCCGACAATGAGCAGTTCTTC.

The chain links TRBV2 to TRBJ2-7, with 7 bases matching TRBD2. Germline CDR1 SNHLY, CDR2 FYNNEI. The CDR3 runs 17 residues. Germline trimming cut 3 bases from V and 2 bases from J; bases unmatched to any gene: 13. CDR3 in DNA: TGTGCCAGCAGTGAGTCCTCCAGCGGGATAAGCCCCTACGAGCAGTACTTC. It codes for CASSESSSGISPYEQYF.

The CDR3 DNA sequence: TGTGCCAGCAGTGCTTCACGACAGGGGGTCTCGATATCCCCCCTCCACTTT. Protein sequence: CASSASRQGVSISPLHF. The chain employs TRBV25-1 and TRBJ1-6; TRBD1 agrees at 9 bases. Unmatched junction bases numbered 17, after V lost 4 bases and J lost 13 bases. CDR1 is MGHDK and CDR2 is SYGVNS in the germline V gene. The CDR3 runs 17 residues.

CDR3 sequence: CASSFAVTYEQYF. CDR3 nucleotide sequence: TGTGCCAGCAGTTTCGCGGTTACCTACGAGCAGTACTTC. V is TRBV28 and J is TRBJ2-7; D unresolved. V shed 3 bases and J shed 2 bases, with 8 bases lying between them. CDR1 MDHEN and CDR2 SYDVKM come from the germline V gene. The CDR3 totals 13 residues.

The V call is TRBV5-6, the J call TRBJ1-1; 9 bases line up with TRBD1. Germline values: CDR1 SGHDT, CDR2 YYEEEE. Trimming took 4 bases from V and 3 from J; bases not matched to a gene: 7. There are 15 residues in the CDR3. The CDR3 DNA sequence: TGTGCCAGCAGCGCACAGGGGGCGCCGGACACTGAAGCTTTCTTT. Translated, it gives CASSAQGAPDTEAFF.

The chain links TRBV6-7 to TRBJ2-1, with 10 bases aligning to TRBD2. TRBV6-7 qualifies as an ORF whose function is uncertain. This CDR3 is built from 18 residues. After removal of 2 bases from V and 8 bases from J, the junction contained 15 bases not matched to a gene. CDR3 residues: CASSYPDLSGRAEYEQFF. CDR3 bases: TGTGCCAGCAGTTACCCGGATTTAAGCGGGAGGGCCGAGTATGAGCAGTTCTTC.

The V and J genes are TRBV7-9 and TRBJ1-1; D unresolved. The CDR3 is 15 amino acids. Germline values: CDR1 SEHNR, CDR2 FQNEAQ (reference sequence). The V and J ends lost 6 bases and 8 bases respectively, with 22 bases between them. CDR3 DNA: TGTGCCAGCAGTCCACAGCCGGGAACAAACCAGGAAGCTTTCTTT. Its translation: CASSPQPGTNQEAFF.

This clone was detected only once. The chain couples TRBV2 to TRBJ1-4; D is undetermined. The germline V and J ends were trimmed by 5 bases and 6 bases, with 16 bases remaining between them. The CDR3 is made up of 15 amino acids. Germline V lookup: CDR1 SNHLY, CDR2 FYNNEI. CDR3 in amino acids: CASSPWEGLDEKLFF. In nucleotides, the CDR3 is TGTGCCAGCAGTCCCTGGGAGGGCCTAGATGAAAAACTGTTTTTT.

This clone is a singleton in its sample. CDR3 sequence: CSVGGGRSYEQYF. CDR3 DNA sequence: TGCAGCGTTGGAGGTGGTAGGTCCTACGAGCAGTACTTC. This rearrangement joins TRBV29-1 to TRBJ2-7; no clear D gene. Trimming cost V 4 bases and J 1 base, with 11 bases left between them. In germline, CDR1 is SQVTM, CDR2 ANQGSEA. CDR3 size: 13 residues.

This CDR3 reads CASSRGASGNNEQFF. In DNA, the CDR3 is TGTGCCAGCAGCCGTGGGGCTAGCGGGAACAATGAGCAGTTCTTC. The chain recombines TRBV7-6 with TRBJ2-1; 9 bases map to TRBD2. The V and J ends lost 5 bases and 5 bases, in that order; junction bases with no gene match: 7. The CDR3 consists of 15 residues. Germline lookup yields CDR1 SGHVS and CDR2 FNYEAQ.